This passage covers 8 T cell receptor beta chains from one sample sequenced in a study of shared clonotypes between healthy human individuals. Measured with immunoSEQ multiplex PCR; TCRdb has only the in-frame clones, and not every one. The sample includes 550,000 to 650,000 clones, 95% to 97% of them seen just once. CD8 cells regarded as naive lacked CD45RO, were positively chosen for CCR7, and omitted terminally differentiated effector memory CD45RA+ cells. Sequenced material: naive CD8+ T cells sorted from blood. The receptor set was obtained from a woman in her twenties or thirties in good health.

This clone was found once. The chain links TRBV19 to TRBJ2-7; perhaps D is TRBD1 or TRBD2 (5 bases each). The germline V gene encodes CDR1 LNHDA and CDR2 SQIVND (reference sequence). V dropped 4 bases and J dropped 0 bases, with 13 bases sitting between them. The CDR3 is made up of 15 amino acids. CDR3 DNA sequence: TGTGCCAGTAGTAGCTGGGGGAGTGACTCCTACGAGCAGTACTTC. This gives the protein CASSSWGSDSYEQYF.

The chain recombines TRBV6-1 with TRBJ2-5, with 7 bases identical to TRBD2. The trim removed 4 bases at V and 5 bases at J, leaving 4 bases unmatched. The CDR3 spans 13 residues. Per the germline V gene, CDR1 is MNHNS and CDR2 is SASEGT. CDR3 region: CASSVWGGETQYF. DNA for the CDR3: TGTGCCAGCAGTGTGTGGGGGGGGGAGACCCAGTACTTC.

This sequence joins TRBV7-2 and TRBJ2-7; D may be TRBD2 (5 bases). CDR3 length: 14 amino acids. Germline V gene data show CDR1 as SGHTA and CDR2 as FQGNSA. V was pared by 5 bases and J by 2 bases, with 13 bases between. As DNA, the CDR3 is TGTGCCAGCAGCCCCCGGACTTATACCTACGAGCAGTACTTC. This sequence encodes CASSPRTYTYEQYF.

The J gene is TRBJ2-2, the V gene TRBV6-1, with 9 bases identical to TRBD1. The CDR3 loop spans 17 amino acids. Trimming took 4 bases from V and 5 from J; bases not matched to a gene: 11. Germline lookup yields CDR1 MNHNS and CDR2 SASEGT. Here the CDR3 reads CASSVQSSGTGTGELFF. DNA for the CDR3: TGTGCCAGCAGTGTCCAATCTTCCGGGACAGGGACCGGGGAGCTGTTTTTT.

This sequence joins TRBV18 and TRBJ2-7; D is ambiguous. V lost 5 bases and J lost 6, with 8 bases in between. CDR3 length: 11 residues. CDR1 and CDR2 (germline): KGHSH, LQKENI. The CDR3 protein is CASSSEGEQYF. The CDR3 DNA follows: TGTGCCAGCTCATCCGAAGGCGAGCAGTACTTC.

V is TRBV7-9 and J is TRBJ2-1, with TRBD2 matching over 11 bases. Trimming removed 5 bases from V and 4 bases from J; junction bases left unmatched: 7. Germline V gene lookup returns CDR1 SEHNR and CDR2 FQNEAQ (reference sequence). The CDR3 extends over 16 amino acids. CDR3 DNA sequence: TGTGCCAGCAGCCCAGTCGGGACTAGCGGATACAATGAGCAGTTCTTC. Translating it yields CASSPVGTSGYNEQFF. Full variable domain (remainder filled in from reference TRBV7-9 and TRBJ2-1): DTGVSQNPRHKITKRGQNVTFRCDPISEHNRLYWYRQTLGQGPEFLTYFQNEAQLEKSRLLSDRFSAERPKGSFSTLEIQRTEQGDSAMYLCASSPVGTSGYNEQFFGPGTRLTVL.

V and J are TRBV28 and TRBJ2-1; D perhaps matches TRBD2 (6 bases). The CDR3 extends over 16 amino acids. CDR1 MDHEN and CDR2 SYDVKM come from the germline V gene. Trimming removed 3 bases from V and 1 base from J, with 13 bases in between. CDR3 nucleotides: TGTGCCAGCAGTTTCGGCGCGGGAAATTCCTACAATGAGCAGTTCTTC. Translating gives CASSFGAGNSYNEQFF. Full variable domain (outside the CDR3, taken from reference TRBV28 and TRBJ2-1): DVKVTQSSRYLVKRTGEKVFLECVQDMDHENMFWYRQDPGLGLRLIYFSYDVKMKEKGDIPEGYSVSREKKERFSLILESASTNQTSMYLCASSFGAGNSYNEQFFGPGTRLTVL.

CDR3 protein: CASSPSGSTGELFF. CDR3 sequence (DNA): TGTGCCAGCAGCCCTAGCGGGAGCACCGGGGAGCTGTTTTTT. This chain links TRBV7-9 with TRBJ2-2; 10 bases are shared with TRBD2. Germline CDR1 is SEHNR and CDR2 is FQNEAQ (reference sequence). Trimming removed 5 bases from V and 4 bases from J; junction bases left unmatched: 1. The CDR3 spans 14 residues.